Shown below are 15 T cell receptor beta chains from a single sample sequenced in a study of T cell changes during pregnancy in multiple sclerosis (dated by TCRdb to between 2017 and 2020). Library preparation used the immunoSEQ multiplex PCR assay. The source is immuneACCESS, and TCRdb retained only in-frame sequences with V and J called. Part of the clones is not carried over; for the studies checked, unresolved V genes explain less than half of this, and the remainder is unexplained. Recorded for this sample are fewer than 40,000 clones; approximately 91% of them occurred a single time. 12% of the sample lies in the top ten. The source material was CD8+ T cells from peripheral blood mononuclear cells, sampled after pregnancy. These receptor sequences come from a female donor with multiple sclerosis, enrolled in a pregnancy study.

This clone was counted a single time. The chain has TRBV27 and TRBJ2-7; TRBD1 aligns across 11 bases. This CDR3 comprises 12 residues. V was clipped by 3 bases and J by 13 bases; unmatched bases: 5. Germline lookup yields CDR1 MNHEY and CDR2 SMNVEV (reference sequence). The CDR3 nucleotides are TGTGCCAGCAGTTTGGGGACAGGGGGACTTTACTTC. Its protein is CASSLGTGGLYF.

To note about this clone: The same CDR3 arises from other DNA sequences in this sample as well. J is TRBJ2-7 and V is TRBV25-1, with a possible D match to TRBD1 (6 bases). The germline CDR1 and CDR2 sequences are MGHDK and SYGVNS. CDR3 length equals 12 residues. V was cut by 4 bases and J by 3 bases, with 7 bases left in between. The CDR3 coding sequence is TGTGCCAGCAGTGGAGGGGGCTACGAGCAGTACTTC. As protein: CASSGGGYEQYF.

The chain joins TRBV6-1 to TRBJ1-5, with 7 nucleotides matching TRBD1. The junction had 8 bases not matched to a gene; V was cut back by 4 bases and J by 8 bases. Germline lookup yields CDR1 MNHNS and CDR2 SASEGT. The CDR3 length is 14 residues. The CDR3 DNA reads TGTGCCAGCAGTGGTGGACAGGAGGCGAAGCCCCAGCATTTT. The encoded protein is CASSGGQEAKPQHF.

This chain links TRBV2 with TRBJ2-7; 10 bases map to TRBD2. The J segment lost 2 bases and the V segment lost 6 bases, leaving 4 bases of the junction unmatched. This CDR3 region has 14 residues. Germline CDR1 is SNHLY and CDR2 is FYNNEI. The chain's CDR3 is CASRASGGTYEQYF. CDR3 coding DNA: TGTGCCAGCAGGGCTAGCGGGGGAACCTACGAGCAGTACTTC.

CDR3 sequence reads: CASGPDSDPGELFF. DNA of the CDR3: TGTGCTAGTGGTCCCGACAGTGATCCCGGGGAGCTGTTTTTT. The gene calls are TRBV12-5 and TRBJ2-2, with TRBD1 as a possible D gene (5 bases). The V and J ends lost 5 bases and 6 bases respectively, with 13 bases between them. The CDR3 loop spans 14 amino acids. CDR1 LGHNT and CDR2 FRNRAP come from the germline V gene.

The DNA of the CDR3 is TGTGCCAGCAGCGTAGCTCTGGGGGACTTAAACTATGGCTACACCTTC. It specifies CASSVALGDLNYGYTF. The chain recombines TRBV9 with TRBJ1-2; D may be TRBD1 (5 bases). Per germline, CDR1 SGDLS and CDR2 YYNGEE. The CDR3 is made up of 16 amino acids. The V and J ends lost 0 bases and 2 bases respectively, with 14 bases between them.

J is TRBJ2-5 and V is TRBV7-9, with D maybe TRBD1 (5 bases). Trimming stripped 5 bases from V and 0 bases from J, with 7 bases between. CDR1 SEHNR and CDR2 FQNEAQ come from the germline V gene (reference sequence). This CDR3 has 13 amino acids. The CDR3 spells CASSIQDQETQYF. The CDR3 DNA reads as TGTGCCAGCAGCATACAGGACCAAGAGACCCAGTACTTC.

V gene TRBV19 combines with J gene TRBJ1-4, with D possibly matching TRBD1 (5 bases). Germline V gene sequence: CDR1 LNHDA, CDR2 SQIVND (reference sequence). Trimming cost V 8 bases and J 16 bases, with 14 bases left between them. The length of the CDR3 is 10 residues. CDR3 DNA sequence: TGTGCCAGTGGGCCGGGACTACCGTTTTTT. It codes for CASGPGLPFF. The variable domain in full, with the rest retrieved from reference TRBV19 and TRBJ1-4, is DGGITQSPKYLFRKEGQNVTLSCEQNLNHDAMYWYRQDPGQGLRLIYYSQIVNDFQKGDIAEGYSVSREKKESFPLTVTSAQKNPTAFYLCASGPGLPFFGSGTQLSVL.

This chain connects TRBV2 to TRBJ2-5; TRBD1 aligns across 10 bases. The trim removed 7 bases at V and 5 bases at J, leaving 7 bases unmatched. Germline lookup yields CDR1 SNHLY and CDR2 FYNNEI. CDR3 length: 14 residues. The CDR3: CASIPRTGGETQYF. The DNA for the CDR3 is TGTGCCAGCATTCCACGGACAGGGGGGGAGACCCAGTACTTC. Looking up the rest from reference TRBV2 and TRBJ2-5 gives the full variable domain: EPEVTQTPSHQVTQMGQEVILRCVPISNHLYFYWYRQILGQKVEFLVSFYNNEISEKSEIFDDQFSVERPDGSNFTLKIRSTKLEDSAMYFCASIPRTGGETQYFGPGTRLLVL.

The gene calls are TRBV6-1 and TRBJ2-7, with 7 bases matching TRBD1. This CDR3 comprises 15 residues. Germline V gives CDR1 MNHNS, CDR2 SASEGT. V lost 2 bases and J lost 4; bases outside the gene matches: 8. The CDR3 region has the DNA TGTGCCAGCAGTGAAATGGCGGACAGGATATACGAGCAGTACTTC. Its protein is CASSEMADRIYEQYF.

The rearrangement joins TRBV19 to TRBJ2-5, with D possibly matching TRBD1 (6 bases). CDR3 length: 14 residues. The germline V gene encodes CDR1 LNHDA and CDR2 SQIVND (reference sequence). V was clipped by 3 bases and J by 5 bases, with 13 bases between them. CDR3 DNA sequence: TGTGCCAGTAGTATGGGGGCCCAAAAGGAGACCCAGTACTTC. It specifies CASSMGAQKETQYF.

The CDR3 here is CASSETGVGTDTQYF. CDR3 DNA sequence: TGTGCCAGCAGCGAGACAGGGGTTGGGACAGATACGCAGTATTTT. The rearrangement joins TRBV9 to TRBJ2-3, with 8 bases lining up with TRBD1. The CDR3 is 15 residues long. With V trimmed by 3 bases and J by 3 bases, 6 bases remained unmatched. Germline CDR1 is SGDLS and CDR2 is YYNGEE.

The gene calls are TRBV15 and TRBJ1-1, with D perhaps matching TRBD1 (5 bases). Germline V lookup: CDR1 LNHNV, CDR2 YYDKDF (reference sequence). The CDR3 contains 13 residues. V was pared by 7 bases and J by 4 bases, with 13 bases between. CDR3 in DNA: TGTGCCACCACCGATTCAGGGCCCACTGAAGCTTTCTTT. It encodes CATTDSGPTEAFF. Complete variable domain (other parts from reference TRBV15 and TRBJ1-1): DAMVIQNPRYQVTQFGKPVTLSCSQTLNHNVMYWYQQKSSQAPKLLFHYYDKDFNNEADTPDNFQSRRPNTSFCFLDIRSPGLGDTAMYLCATTDSGPTEAFFGQGTRLTVV.

The J gene is TRBJ2-2, the V gene TRBV27; D is possibly TRBD1 (6 bases). Trimming took off 5 bases at V and 1 base at J, with 14 bases between the two ends. This CDR3 has 16 residues. CDR1 MNHEY and CDR2 SMNVEV come from the germline V gene (reference sequence). The CDR3 loop is CASSLLTGLNTGELFF. In DNA form, the CDR3 reads TGTGCCAGCAGTCTCCTGACAGGACTGAACACCGGGGAGCTGTTTTTT.

V usage is TRBV5-1 and J usage is TRBJ2-5, with D possibly matching TRBD2 (5 bases). The length of the CDR3 is 15 residues. Per the germline V gene, CDR1 is SGHRS and CDR2 is YFSETQ. V lost 0 bases and J lost 5, with 14 bases in between. The CDR3 DNA is TGCGCCAGCAGCTTGGAGTCGGGGTTTACGGAGACCCAGTACTTC. This codes for CASSLESGFTETQYF.